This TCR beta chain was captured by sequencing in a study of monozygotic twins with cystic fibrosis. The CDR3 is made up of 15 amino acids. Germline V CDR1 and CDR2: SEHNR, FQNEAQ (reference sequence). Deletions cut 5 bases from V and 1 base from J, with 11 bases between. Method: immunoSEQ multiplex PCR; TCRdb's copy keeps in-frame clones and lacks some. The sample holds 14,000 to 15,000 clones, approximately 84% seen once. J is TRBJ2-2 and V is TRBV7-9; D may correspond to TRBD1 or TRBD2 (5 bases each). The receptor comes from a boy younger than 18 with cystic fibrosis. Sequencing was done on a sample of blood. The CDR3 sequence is CASSLRGVNTGELFF. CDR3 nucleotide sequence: TGTGCCAGCAGCCTCAGAGGGGTGAACACCGGGGAGCTGTTTTTT.